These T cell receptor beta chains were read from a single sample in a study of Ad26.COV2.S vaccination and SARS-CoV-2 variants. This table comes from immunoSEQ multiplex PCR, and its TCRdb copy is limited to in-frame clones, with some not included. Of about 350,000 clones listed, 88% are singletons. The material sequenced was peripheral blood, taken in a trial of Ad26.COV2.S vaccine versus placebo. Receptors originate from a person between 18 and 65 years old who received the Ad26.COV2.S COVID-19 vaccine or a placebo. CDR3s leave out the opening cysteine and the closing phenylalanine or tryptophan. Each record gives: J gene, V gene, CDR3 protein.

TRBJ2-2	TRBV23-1	ASSPRQSTGELF
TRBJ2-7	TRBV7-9	ASSYPGLASGEQY
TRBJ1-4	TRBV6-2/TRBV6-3	ASSPLGPAGEKLF
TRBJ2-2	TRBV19	ASSVAISGELF
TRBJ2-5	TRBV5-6	ASSLAGIGETQY
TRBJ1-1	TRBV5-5	ASSPRPREVNTEAF
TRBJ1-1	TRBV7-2	ASSFYPMSSGLKNTEAF
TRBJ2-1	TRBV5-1	ASSRTSGGVSYNEQF
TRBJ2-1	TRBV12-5	ASGLGQGRSREQF
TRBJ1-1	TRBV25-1	ASSVGRQAAF
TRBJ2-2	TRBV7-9	ASSLVGRKNTGELF
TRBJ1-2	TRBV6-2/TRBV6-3	ASSSPRSNYGYT
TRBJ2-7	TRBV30	AWRTSGSYEQY
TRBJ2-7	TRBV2	ASSRPGGGSTYEQY
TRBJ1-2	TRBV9	ASSVSQVDTLGYT
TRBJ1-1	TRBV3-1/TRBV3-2	ASSTLGENTEAF
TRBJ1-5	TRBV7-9	ASSLARTGDRQPQH
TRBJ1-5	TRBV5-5	ASSLTPGGNQPQH
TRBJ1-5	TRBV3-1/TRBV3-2	ASSHASPWGQPQH
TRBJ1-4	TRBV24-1	ATSDPKTGRGEKLF
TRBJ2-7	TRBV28	ASKASTYRDYEQY
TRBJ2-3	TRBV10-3	AISSTGDTQY
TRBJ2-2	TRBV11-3	ASSVTSGRESGELF
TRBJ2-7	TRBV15	ATSIVTGDNEQY
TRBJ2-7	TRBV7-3	ASSLGPGGNEQY
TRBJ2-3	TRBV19	ASSILTGTSTDTQY
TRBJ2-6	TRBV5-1	ASSLGQYRFAGTSGISGANVLT
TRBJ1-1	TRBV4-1	ASSPSPGLGTEAF
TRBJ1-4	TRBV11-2	ASSSLGGGNEKLF
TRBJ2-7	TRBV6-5	ASRTGGAYEQY
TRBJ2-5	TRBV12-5	ASGLFETQY
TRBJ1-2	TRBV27	ASSFGQGYGYT
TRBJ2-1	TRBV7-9	ASSLAQPDEQF
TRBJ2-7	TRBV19	ASSLRDPSSQQY
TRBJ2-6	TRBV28	ASQDPGANVLT
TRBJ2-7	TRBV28	ASRTGTSYWEQY
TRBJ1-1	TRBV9	ASSVEAVETEAF
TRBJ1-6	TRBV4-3	ASSHTGTGGSPLH
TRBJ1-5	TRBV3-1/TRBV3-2	ASSQRSSKGPQH
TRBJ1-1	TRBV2	ASSEVQGMNTEAF
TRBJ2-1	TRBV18	ASSPRVASGSNEQF
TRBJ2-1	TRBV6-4	ASGDSVGRGKDEQF
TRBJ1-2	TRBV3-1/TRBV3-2	ASSLGTGVKYGYT
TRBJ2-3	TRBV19	ATEKDSTDTQY
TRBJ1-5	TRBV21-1	ASSKALNRSNQPQH